This TCR beta chain was retrieved from a study of cytomegalovirus exposure and HLA in healthy donors. This CDR3 contains 16 residues. The germline V and J ends were trimmed by 1 base and 7 bases, with 19 bases remaining between them. Germline CDR1 is SGHTA and CDR2 is FQGNSA. Both 60 Vbeta primers and 13 Jbeta primers went into the PCR. Produced via immunoSEQ multiplex PCR; TCRdb's table is partial and in-frame only. Of about 200,000 clones listed, around 79% are singletons. Specimen: PBMCs. The V gene is TRBV7-2, the J gene TRBJ2-5; D perhaps matches TRBD2 (6 bases). The sequence derives from a girl aged 10 to 17 in good health and CMV-seropositive. The CDR3 spells CASSLGPAGFEGTQYF. The CDR3, as DNA: TGTGCCAGCAGCTTAGGCCCAGCGGGCTTTGAAGGGACCCAGTACTTC.